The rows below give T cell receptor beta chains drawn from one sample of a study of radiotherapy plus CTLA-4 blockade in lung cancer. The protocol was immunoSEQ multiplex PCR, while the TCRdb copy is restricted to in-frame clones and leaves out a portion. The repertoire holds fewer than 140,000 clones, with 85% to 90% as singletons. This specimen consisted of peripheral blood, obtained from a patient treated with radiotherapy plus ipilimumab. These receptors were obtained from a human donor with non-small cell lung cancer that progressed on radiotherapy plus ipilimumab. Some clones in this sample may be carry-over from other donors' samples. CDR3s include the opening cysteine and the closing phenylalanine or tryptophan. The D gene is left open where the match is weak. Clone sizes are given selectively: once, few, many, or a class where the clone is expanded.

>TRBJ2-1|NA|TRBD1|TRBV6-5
CASSRQGWEQFF
TGTGCCAGCAGCAGACAGGGATGGGAGCAGTTCTTC
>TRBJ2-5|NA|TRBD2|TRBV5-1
CASSLSASGGGETQYF
TGCGCCAGCAGCTTGAGCGCTAGCGGGGGGGGCGAGACCCAGTACTTC
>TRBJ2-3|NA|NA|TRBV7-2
CASSLYQSTDTQYF
TGTGCCAGCAGCTTGTACCAAAGTACAGATACGCAGTATTTT
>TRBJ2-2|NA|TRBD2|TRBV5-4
CASSPINGGGTGELFF
TGTGCCAGCAGCCCAATTAACGGGGGGGGCACCGGGGAGCTGTTTTTT
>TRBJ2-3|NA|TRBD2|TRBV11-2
CASSLEILAGGPGPDTQYF
TGTGCCAGCAGCTTAGAGATCCTAGCGGGGGGGCCCGGTCCAGATACGCAGTATTTT
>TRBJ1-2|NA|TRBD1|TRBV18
CASSPTHTGTGYGYTF
TGTGCCAGCTCACCAACTCATACCGGGACAGGGTATGGCTACACCTTC
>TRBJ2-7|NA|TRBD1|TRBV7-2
CASSPNHRGTGAYEQYF
TGTGCCAGCAGCCCCAACCATAGGGGGACAGGGGCCTACGAGCAGTACTTC
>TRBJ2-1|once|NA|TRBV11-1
CASSLEVMFDEQFF
TGTGCCAGCAGCTTAGAAGTTATGTTCGATGAGCAGTTCTTC
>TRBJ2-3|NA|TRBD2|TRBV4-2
CASSRLAGLTDTQYF
TGTGCCAGCAGCCGGCTAGCGGGGCTTACAGATACGCAGTATTTT
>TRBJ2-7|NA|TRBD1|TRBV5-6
CASRGQGGTYEQYF
TGTGCCAGCAGAGGACAGGGGGGTACCTACGAGCAGTACTTC
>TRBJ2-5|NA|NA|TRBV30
CAWSVWGETQYF
TGTGCCTGGAGTGTTTGGGGAGAGACCCAGTACTTC